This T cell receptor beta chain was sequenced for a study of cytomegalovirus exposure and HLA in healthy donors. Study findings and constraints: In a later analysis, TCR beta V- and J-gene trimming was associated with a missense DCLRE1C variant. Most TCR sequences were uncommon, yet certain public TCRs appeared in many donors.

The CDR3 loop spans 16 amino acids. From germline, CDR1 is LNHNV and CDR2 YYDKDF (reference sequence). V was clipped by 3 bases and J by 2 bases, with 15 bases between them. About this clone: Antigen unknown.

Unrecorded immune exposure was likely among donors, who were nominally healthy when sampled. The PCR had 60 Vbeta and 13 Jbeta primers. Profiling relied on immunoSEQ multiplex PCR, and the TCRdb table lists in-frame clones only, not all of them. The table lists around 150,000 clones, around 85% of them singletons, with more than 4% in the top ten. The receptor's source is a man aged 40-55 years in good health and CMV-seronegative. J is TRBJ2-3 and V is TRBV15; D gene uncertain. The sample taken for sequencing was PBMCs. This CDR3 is CATSRTWSVPTDTQYF. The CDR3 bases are TGTGCCACCAGCAGGACATGGTCGGTCCCCACAGATACGCAGTATTTT. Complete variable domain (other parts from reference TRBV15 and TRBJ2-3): DAMVIQNPRYQVTQFGKPVTLSCSQTLNHNVMYWYQQKSSQAPKLLFHYYDKDFNNEADTPDNFQSRRPNTSFCFLDIRSPGLGDTAMYLCATSRTWSVPTDTQYFGPGTRLTVL.